One sample yielded the 32 T cell receptor beta chains listed below, sequenced in a study of T cell repertoires in cytomegalovirus infection. TCRdb independently ran MiXCR on the reads; one entry per CDR3 protein. The sample has about 490,000 distinct CDR3 sequences, around 10% seen once. Source material: PBMCs. The receptors originated from a human donor in good health (CMV status not recorded). Some clones in this sample may be carry-over from other donors' samples.

The table lists this clonotype with many counts. This chain links TRBV5-1 with TRBJ2-1; TRBD2 matches 7 bases. The germline V gene encodes CDR1 SGHRS and CDR2 YFSETQ. The CDR3 runs 15 residues. V gave up 6 bases and J gave up 9 bases; unmatched junction bases: 15. This chain's CDR3 is CASNSGRERRGEQFF. The CDR3, as DNA: TGCGCCAGCAACTCTGGGCGGGAGCGAAGAGGTGAGCAGTTCTTC. The entire variable domain, with the rest obtained from reference TRBV5-1 and TRBJ2-1, is as follows: KAGVTQTPRYLIKTRGQQVTLSCSPISGHRSVSWYQQTPGQGLQFLFEYFSETQRNKGNFPGRFSGRQFSNSRSEMNVSTLELGDSALYLCASNSGRERRGEQFFGPGTRLTVL.

The chain combines TRBV3-1 with TRBJ2-1, with D perhaps TRBD2 (5 bases). The V and J ends lost 1 base and 10 bases respectively, with 11 bases between them. The germline gives CDR1 LGHDT, CDR2 YNNKEL (reference sequence). CDR3 length: 13 residues. CDR3 in DNA: TGTGCCAGCAGCCAAGCGGGGAATGGAGAGCAGTTCTTC. Protein sequence: CASSQAGNGEQFF.

The chain combines TRBV7-8 with TRBJ2-1; 7 bases align to TRBD2. Per germline, CDR1 SGHVS and CDR2 FQNEAQ. The junction had 13 bases not matched to a gene; V was cut back by 0 bases and J by 5 bases. This CDR3 region has 18 residues. The CDR3 protein is CASSLAPLPGLTNNEQFF. DNA of the CDR3: TGTGCCAGCAGCTTAGCGCCGTTACCGGGACTAACGAACAATGAGCAGTTCTTC.

This clonotype was seen at least ten times. The chain couples TRBV19 to TRBJ2-1, with 8 bases aligning to TRBD1. V shed 3 bases, J shed 9 bases, and the junction held 4 bases outside the gene matches. Germline CDR1 LNHDA, CDR2 SQIVND (reference sequence). The CDR3 has 13 residues. CDR3 residues: CASSMGQVAEQFF. CDR3 DNA sequence: TGTGCCAGTAGTATGGGACAGGTCGCTGAGCAGTTCTTC.

This clonotype was detected ten times or more. The J gene is TRBJ2-1, the V gene TRBV12-5, with D perhaps TRBD1 or TRBD2 (5 bases each). Trimming took off 4 bases at V and 6 bases at J, with 10 bases between the two ends. The CDR3 has 13 residues. CDR1 and CDR2 from the germline V gene are LGHNT and FRNRAP. The CDR3 is CASGSSGANEQFF. CDR3 coding DNA: TGTGCTAGTGGTTCGTCCGGGGCCAATGAGCAGTTCTTC.

This clonotype was observed at least ten times. The chain recombines TRBV20-1 with TRBJ2-1; D uncertain. The CDR3 length is 13 residues. V was clipped by 1 base and J by 10 bases, with 14 bases between them. Germline CDR1 and CDR2: DFQATT and SNEGSKA (reference sequence). The CDR3 DNA reads as TGCAGTGCTAGAGCCCCTTTGTTAGGGGAGCAGTTCTTC. Residues: CSARAPLLGEQFF.

The chain links TRBV20-1 to TRBJ1-4, with D possibly being TRBD1 (6 bases). Looked up from germline, CDR1 is DFQATT and CDR2 is SNEGSKA (reference sequence). There are 14 residues in the CDR3. The CDR3 protein is CRPSTGTRGEKLFF. CDR3 sequence (DNA): TGCAGACCCTCAACCGGGACCAGGGGCGAAAAACTGTTTTTT.

V gene TRBV25-1 combines with J gene TRBJ1-4; D call uncertain. V shed 2 bases and J shed 10 bases, with 5 bases lying between them. The CDR3 totals 11 residues. Germline-derived CDR1 and CDR2 are MGHDK and SYGVNS. The CDR3 region is CASSERRKLFF. The CDR3, as DNA: TGTGCCAGCAGTGAACGGCGAAAACTGTTTTTT.

This rearrangement joins TRBV19 to TRBJ2-3; 8 bases map to TRBD2. Germline trimming cut 10 bases from V and 6 bases from J; bases unmatched to any gene: 12. The length of the CDR3 is 14 residues. Germline-derived CDR1 and CDR2 are LNHDA and SQIVND (reference sequence). The DNA for the CDR3 is TGTGCCACCCGCCCGGGACTAGGCATTGATACGCAGTATTTT. Translated, it gives CATRPGLGIDTQYF.

The chain has TRBV19 and TRBJ1-2; D is undetermined. The CDR3 sequence is 12 residues long. Trimming removed 5 bases at V and 3 bases at J, with 7 bases between. CDR1 and CDR2 from the germline V gene are LNHDA and SQIVND (reference sequence). CDR3 in DNA: TGTGCCAGTAGTCCCAGAGACTATGGCTACACCTTC. Translation: CASSPRDYGYTF.

This clonotype was recorded many times. This chain uses TRBV27 with TRBJ2-7; TRBD1 might be the D (6 bases). The germline V gene has CDR1 MNHEY and CDR2 SMNVEV (reference sequence). This CDR3 is built from 15 residues. V was trimmed by 5 bases and J by 0 bases, leaving 14 bases between them. CDR3 nucleotide sequence: TGTGCCAGCAGTCCTCCGGGACAACTCTCCTACGAGCAGTACTTC. Its protein product is CASSPPGQLSYEQYF.

This clonotype came up many times. V is TRBV7-2 and J is TRBJ1-3; weak D call: TRBD1 (5 bases). V lost 7 bases, J lost 2 bases, and 12 bases lay in between. This CDR3 has 14 amino acids. CDR1 and CDR2 from the germline V gene are SGHTA and FQGNSA. CDR3 amino acids: CASKSWGTGNTIYF. The CDR3 DNA sequence: TGTGCCAGCAAGTCTTGGGGGACTGGAAACACCATATATTTT.

Many counts were recorded for this clonotype. The chain employs TRBV24-1 and TRBJ2-1; possibly TRBD1 for D (5 bases). CDR3 length: 14 amino acids. V gave up 4 bases and J gave up 5 bases, with 11 bases separating them. CDR1 is KGHDR and CDR2 is SFDVKD in the germline V gene. The CDR3 reads CATSDPVGDNEQFF. In DNA form, the CDR3 reads TGTGCCACCAGTGACCCGGTAGGGGACAATGAGCAGTTCTTC.

This clonotype has at least ten counts. CDR3 sequence: CASRKTGGISGYTF. CDR3 coding DNA: TGTGCCAGCAGAAAGACGGGTGGAATATCGGGCTACACCTTC. V gene TRBV6-5 combines with J gene TRBJ1-2; no clear D gene. Germline CDR1 and CDR2: MNHEY and SVGAGI. V was trimmed by 6 bases and J by 8 bases, leaving 19 bases between them. The CDR3 covers 14 residues.

This clonotype occurred many times. V gene TRBV7-8 combines with J gene TRBJ1-3, with D possibly being TRBD1 (5 bases). CDR1 SGHVS and CDR2 FQNEAQ come from the germline V gene. Trimming pared 4 bases from V and 0 bases from J, leaving 10 bases between. The CDR3 consists of 15 residues. The CDR3 region is CASSSQGRSGNTIYF. The DNA for the CDR3 is TGTGCCAGCAGCTCCCAGGGACGCTCTGGAAACACCATATATTTT.

Many counts were recorded for this clonotype. V usage is TRBV12-3 or TRBV12-4 and J usage is TRBJ1-3; unclear D gene. This CDR3 comprises 16 residues. V was pared by 1 base and J by 4 bases, with 14 bases between. This CDR3 reads CASSLDGPGAGNTIYF. The CDR3 bases are TGTGCCAGCAGTTTAGATGGGCCAGGAGCAGGAAACACCATATATTTT.

At least ten counts were recorded for this clonotype. CDR3 bases: TGTGCCAGCAGCCCTTTCAGCAGGGACCCTACCTACGAGCAGTACTTC. Translation gives CASSPFSRDPTYEQYF. V is TRBV7-2 and J is TRBJ2-7; D possibly uses TRBD1 or TRBD2 (5 bases each). The germline CDR1 and CDR2 sequences are SGHTA and FQGNSA. CDR3 length: 16 residues. The ends were cut back, 5 bases at V and 2 bases at J, with 19 bases in the middle. Drawing the rest from reference TRBV7-2 and TRBJ2-7, the complete variable domain is GAGVSQSPSNKVTEKGKDVELRCDPISGHTALYWYRQSLGQGLEFLIYFQGNSAPDKSGLPSDRFSAERTGGSVSTLTIQRTQQEDSAVYLCASSPFSRDPTYEQYFGPGTRLTVT.

The chain carries TRBV20-1 and TRBJ1-3, with TRBD1 identical over 8 bases. This CDR3 region has 17 residues. CDR1 is DFQATT and CDR2 is SNEGSKA in the germline V gene (reference sequence). The junction had 11 bases not matched to a gene; V was cut back by 4 bases and J by 0 bases. The CDR3, as DNA: TGCAGTGCTACCCCTCCCGGGACAGGTACCTCTGGAAACACCATATATTTT. Amino acids: CSATPPGTGTSGNTIYF.

V usage is TRBV19 and J usage is TRBJ2-7; 10 bases are shared with TRBD2. Losses at the gene ends were 4 bases for V and 2 bases for J; bases not matched to a gene: 5. Germline CDR1 LNHDA, CDR2 SQIVND (reference sequence). The CDR3 is made up of 15 amino acids. The CDR3 DNA sequence: TGTGCCAGTAGTACCACTAGCGGGGCGGCCTACGAGCAGTACTTC. Translated, it gives CASSTTSGAAYEQYF. Using reference TRBV19 and TRBJ2-7 for the parts outside the CDR3, the full variable domain is DGGITQSPKYLFRKEGQNVTLSCEQNLNHDAMYWYRQDPGQGLRLIYYSQIVNDFQKGDIAEGYSVSREKKESFPLTVTSAQKNPTAFYLCASSTTSGAAYEQYFGPGTRLTVT.

The chain carries TRBV7-3 and TRBJ2-2; 7 bases agree with TRBD2. The CDR3 length is 13 residues. CDR1 is SGHTA and CDR2 is FQGTGA in the germline V gene. V lost 4 bases and J lost 6; bases outside the gene matches: 2. The CDR3 protein is CASSSGGAGELFF. DNA for the CDR3: TGTGCCAGCAGCTCGGGGGGTGCCGGGGAGCTGTTTTTT.

To note about this clonotype: A read error may be the cause here, since a much bigger clone is one base away. The gene calls are TRBV7-9 and TRBJ2-7, with 11 bases lining up with TRBD1. CDR1 and CDR2 from the germline V gene are SEHNR and FQNEAQ (reference sequence). The CDR3 has 15 amino acids. The CDR3 DNA is TGTGCCAGCAGCCTACCGGGACAGGGGGACTACGGGCAGTACTTC. Protein sequence: CASSLPGQGDYGQYF.

This clonotype was found many times. This chain links TRBV12-3 or TRBV12-4 with TRBJ1-2, with a possible D match to TRBD1 (5 bases). Trimming removed 6 bases at V and 8 bases at J, with 19 bases between. The CDR3 covers 14 residues. The CDR3 reads CASRSSGAPDGYTF. DNA of the CDR3: TGTGCCAGCAGAAGTTCCGGGGCCCCCGACGGCTACACCTTC.

This clonotype was observed at least ten times. V is TRBV7-9 and J is TRBJ1-4, with TRBD1 matching 7 bases. This CDR3 is built from 15 residues. V was pared by 3 bases and J by 6 bases, with 7 bases of the junction left unmatched. The V gene's germline CDR1 is SEHNR and CDR2 FQNEAQ (reference sequence). The CDR3 sequence is CASSFTGDGDEKLFF. CDR3 bases: TGTGCCAGCAGCTTCACAGGGGATGGGGATGAAAAACTGTTTTTT.

V usage is TRBV19 and J usage is TRBJ1-1; D gene unclear. CDR3 length equals 14 residues. Looked up from germline, CDR1 is LNHDA and CDR2 is SQIVND (reference sequence). The V gene lost 5 bases and the J gene lost 5 bases, with 15 bases spanning the gap. This CDR3 is CASSRPPRGTEAFF. The CDR3 DNA is TGTGCCAGTAGTCGCCCCCCCCGGGGAACTGAAGCTTTCTTT.

This clonotype has a count of ten or more. The V call is TRBV7-3, the J call TRBJ2-1, with 9 bases matching TRBD2. Germline V lookup: CDR1 SGHTA, CDR2 FQGTGA. Germline trimming cut 5 bases from V and 5 bases from J; bases unmatched to any gene: 7. This CDR3 has 15 amino acids. DNA for the CDR3: TGTGCCAGCAGCCTCGAAAGCGGGAGGCACAATGAGCAGTTCTTC. Amino acids: CASSLESGRHNEQFF. Combining the CDR3 with reference TRBV7-3 and TRBJ2-1 gives the whole variable domain GAGVSQTPSNKVTEKGKYVELRCDPISGHTALYWYRQSLGQGPEFLIYFQGTGAADDSGLPNDRFFAVRPEGSVSTLKIQRTERGDSAVYLCASSLESGRHNEQFFGPGTRLTVL.

This clonotype was observed at least ten times. The CDR3: CASSLGRANGELFF. In DNA, the CDR3 is TGTGCCAGCAGCTTAGGCAGGGCTAACGGGGAGCTGTTTTTT. The chain couples TRBV7-6 to TRBJ2-2, with D tentatively TRBD1 (5 bases). This CDR3 has 14 amino acids. V gave up 1 base and J gave up 7 bases, with 10 bases separating them. Germline loops: CDR1 SGHVS, CDR2 FNYEAQ.

This clonotype was counted ten times or more. J is TRBJ2-2 and V is TRBV19; 10 nucleotides align to TRBD1. Looked up from germline, CDR1 is LNHDA and CDR2 is SQIVND (reference sequence). The CDR3 consists of 17 residues. The V gene end was trimmed by 0 bases and the J gene end by 6 bases; junction bases not matched to a gene: 7. As DNA, the CDR3 is TGTGCCAGTAGTATAGACGACAGGGGGCGATCAGCCGGGGAGCTGTTTTTT. This translates into CASSIDDRGRSAGELFF.

This clonotype was observed many times. The rearrangement joins TRBV6-1 to TRBJ1-1; D not certain. Trimming stripped 5 bases from V and 1 base from J, with 11 bases between. Germline CDR1 MNHNS, CDR2 SASEGT. The CDR3 extends over 14 amino acids. The CDR3 sequence: CASSTDGSNTEAFF. In DNA, the CDR3 is TGTGCCAGCAGTACGGACGGATCGAACACTGAAGCTTTCTTT.

This clonotype was observed a few times. The CDR3 reads CASSIRPGADGYTF. The CDR3 bases are TGTGCCAGTAGTATTCGCCCAGGGGCGGATGGCTACACCTTC. The rearrangement joins TRBV19 to TRBJ1-2, with TRBD1 as a possible D gene (6 bases). There are 14 residues in the CDR3. V was cut by 3 bases and J by 6 bases, with 14 bases left in between. The V gene's germline CDR1 is LNHDA and CDR2 SQIVND (reference sequence).

This chain joins TRBV5-4 and TRBJ2-3; D perhaps matches TRBD2 (6 bases). Germline CDR1 reads SGHNT; CDR2 reads YYREEE (reference sequence). The CDR3 length is 16 residues. V was trimmed by 0 bases and J by 3 bases, leaving 14 bases between them. CDR3 nucleotide sequence: TGTGCCAGCAGCTTGGGATCGACTAGAGCGACAGATACGCAGTATTTT. The encoded protein is CASSLGSTRATDTQYF.

This clonotype was counted only a few times. This sequence joins TRBV2 and TRBJ2-1; D gene uncertain. The CDR3 is 13 amino acids. Germline-derived CDR1 and CDR2 are SNHLY and FYNNEI. The ends were cut back, 4 bases at V and 9 bases at J, with 13 bases in the middle. The CDR3 spells CASSVWGSSEQFF. Here the CDR3 DNA reads TGTGCCAGCAGTGTTTGGGGTTCCAGTGAGCAGTTCTTC.

This clonotype was seen many times. The rearrangement uses TRBV29-1 and TRBJ2-6, with TRBD1 identical over 8 bases. The CDR3 loop spans 12 amino acids. V lost 4 bases and J lost 15; bases outside the gene matches: 8. Germline V CDR1 and CDR2: SQVTM, ANQGSEA. CDR3 in DNA: TGCAGCGTTGCAAAAGGACAGGGAGCCCTGACTTTC. This gives the protein CSVAKGQGALTF. Full variable domain (rest looked up from reference TRBV29-1 and TRBJ2-6): SAVISQKPSRDICQRGTSLTIQCQVDSQVTMMFWYRQQPGQSLTLIATANQGSEATYESGFVIDKFPISRPNLTFSTLTVSNMSPEDSSIYLCSVAKGQGALTFGAGSRLTVL.